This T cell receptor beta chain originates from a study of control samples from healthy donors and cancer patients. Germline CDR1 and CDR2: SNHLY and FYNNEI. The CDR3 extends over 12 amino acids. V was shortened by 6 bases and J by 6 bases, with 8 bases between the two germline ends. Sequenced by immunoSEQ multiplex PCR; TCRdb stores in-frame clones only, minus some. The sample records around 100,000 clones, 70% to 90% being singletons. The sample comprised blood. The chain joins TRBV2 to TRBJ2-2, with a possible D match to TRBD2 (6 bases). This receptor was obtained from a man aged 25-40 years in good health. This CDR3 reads CASRREAGELFF. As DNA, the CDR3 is TGTGCCAGCAGGAGGGAGGCCGGGGAGCTGTTTTTT.